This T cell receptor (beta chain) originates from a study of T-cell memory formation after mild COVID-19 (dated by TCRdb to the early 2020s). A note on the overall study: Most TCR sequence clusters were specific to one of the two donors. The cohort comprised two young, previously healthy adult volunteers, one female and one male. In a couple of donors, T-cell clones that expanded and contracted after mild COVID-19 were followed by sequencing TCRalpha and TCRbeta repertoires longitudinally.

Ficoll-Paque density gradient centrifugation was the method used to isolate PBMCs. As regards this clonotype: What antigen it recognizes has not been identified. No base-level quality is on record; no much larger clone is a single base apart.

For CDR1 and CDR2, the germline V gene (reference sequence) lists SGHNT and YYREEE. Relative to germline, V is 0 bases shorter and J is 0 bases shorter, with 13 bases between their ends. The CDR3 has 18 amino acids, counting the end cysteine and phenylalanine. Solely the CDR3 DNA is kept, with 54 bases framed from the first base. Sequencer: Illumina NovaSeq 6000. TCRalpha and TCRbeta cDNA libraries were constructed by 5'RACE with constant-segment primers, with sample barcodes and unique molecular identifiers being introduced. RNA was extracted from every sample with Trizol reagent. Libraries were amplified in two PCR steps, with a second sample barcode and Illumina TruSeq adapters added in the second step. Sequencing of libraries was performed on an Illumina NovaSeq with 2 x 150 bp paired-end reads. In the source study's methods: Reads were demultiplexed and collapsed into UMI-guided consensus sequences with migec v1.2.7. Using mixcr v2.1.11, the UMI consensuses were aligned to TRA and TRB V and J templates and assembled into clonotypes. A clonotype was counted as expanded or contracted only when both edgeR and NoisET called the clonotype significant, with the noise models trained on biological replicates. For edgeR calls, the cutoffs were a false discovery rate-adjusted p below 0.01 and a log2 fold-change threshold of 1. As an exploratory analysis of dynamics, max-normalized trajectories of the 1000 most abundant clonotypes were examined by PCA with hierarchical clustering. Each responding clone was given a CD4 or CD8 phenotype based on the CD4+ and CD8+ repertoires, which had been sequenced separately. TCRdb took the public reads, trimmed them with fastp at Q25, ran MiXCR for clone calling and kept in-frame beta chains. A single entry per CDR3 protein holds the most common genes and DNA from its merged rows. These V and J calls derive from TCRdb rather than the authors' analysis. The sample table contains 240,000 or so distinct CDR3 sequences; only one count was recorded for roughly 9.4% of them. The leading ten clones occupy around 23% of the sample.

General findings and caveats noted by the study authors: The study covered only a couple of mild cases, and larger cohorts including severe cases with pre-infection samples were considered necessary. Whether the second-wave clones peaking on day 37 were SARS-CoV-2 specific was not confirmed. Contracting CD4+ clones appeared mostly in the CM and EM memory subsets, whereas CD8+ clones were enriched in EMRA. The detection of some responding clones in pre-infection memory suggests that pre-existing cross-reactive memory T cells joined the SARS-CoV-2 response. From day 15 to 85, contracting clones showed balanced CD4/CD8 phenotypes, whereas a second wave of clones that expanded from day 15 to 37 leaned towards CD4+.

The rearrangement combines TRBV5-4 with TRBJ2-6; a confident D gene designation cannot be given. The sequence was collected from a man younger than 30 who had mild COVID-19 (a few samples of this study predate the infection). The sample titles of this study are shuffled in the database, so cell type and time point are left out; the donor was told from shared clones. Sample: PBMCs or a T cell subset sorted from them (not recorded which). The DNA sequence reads TGTGCCAGCAGCTTGGATGTAGCCTTTCCCTCTGGGGCCAACGTCCTGACTTTC. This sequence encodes CASSLDVAFPSGANVLTF.